This entry lists 13 T cell receptor beta chains sequenced from one sample in a study of blood T cell repertoires in COVID-19. Sequencing used immunoSEQ multiplex PCR; TCRdb keeps in-frame clones, though not all of them. The data contain 75,000 to 90,000 clones, around nine tenths of them seen just once; the ten biggest clones take up around 5%. The sequencing input was peripheral blood. The source of these receptors is a man aged 50 to 60 with active or convalescent COVID-19.

The V call is TRBV7-9, the J call TRBJ1-1, with D uncertain. The CDR3 runs 13 residues. The germline V and J ends were trimmed by 4 bases and 4 bases, with 10 bases remaining between them. Germline V gene lookup returns CDR1 SEHNR and CDR2 FQNEAQ (reference sequence). As DNA, the CDR3 is TGTGCCAGCAGCTGGAGTCATACCACTGAAGCTTTCTTT. It yields the protein CASSWSHTTEAFF.

This clone was picked up one time. The chain links TRBV30 to TRBJ1-6, with 10 bases identical to TRBD1. CDR3 length equals 14 residues. CDR1 is GTSNPN and CDR2 is SVGIG in the germline V gene (reference sequence). Trimming took 0 bases from V and 8 from J; bases not matched to a gene: 1. CDR3 protein: CAWSVGQGDSPLHF. CDR3 sequence (DNA): TGTGCCTGGAGTGTAGGACAGGGGGATTCACCCCTCCACTTT. Variable domain in full (rest from reference TRBV30 and TRBJ1-6): SQTIHQWPATLVQPVGSPLSLECTVEGTSNPNLYWYRQAAGRGLQLLFYSVGIGQISSEVPQNLSASRPQDRQFILSSKKLLLSDSGFYLCAWSVGQGDSPLHFGNGTRLTVT.

V is TRBV6-5 and J is TRBJ1-2; D is uncertain. The ends were cut back, 0 bases at V and 0 bases at J, with 8 bases in the middle. The CDR3 has 15 residues. Germline CDR1 reads MNHEY; CDR2 reads SVGAGI. The DNA for the CDR3 is TGTGCCAGCAGTTACTCGGGCAGTTCTAACTATGGCTACACCTTC. Translation: CASSYSGSSNYGYTF.

The rearrangement joins TRBV11-2 to TRBJ2-3, with 8 bases fitting TRBD2. Germline V gene lookup returns CDR1 SGHAT and CDR2 FQNNGV. CDR3 length: 16 amino acids. Trimming at V came to 7 bases and at J to 3 bases, leaving 12 bases not matched to a gene. CDR3 DNA sequence: TGTGCCAGCACCCGGGGGGGCCTGAGCAGAACAGATACGCAGTATTTT. Translation gives CASTRGGLSRTDTQYF.

V is TRBV11-2 and J is TRBJ2-4, with 7 bases identical to TRBD1. This CDR3 spans 16 amino acids. After removal of 5 bases from V and 7 bases from J, the junction contained 14 bases not matched to a gene. Germline CDR1 is SGHAT and CDR2 is FQNNGV. The CDR3, as DNA: TGTGCCAGCAGCCCAAAAACGAAGGGGGCGGATAACATTCAGTACTTC. This encodes CASSPKTKGADNIQYF.

V and J are TRBV28 and TRBJ2-7; TRBD2 agrees at 8 bases. V lost 5 bases, J lost 2 bases, and 5 bases stayed unmatched. Germline V gives CDR1 MDHEN, CDR2 SYDVKM. This CDR3 has 14 amino acids. CDR3 protein: CASSTGTSPYEQYV. In DNA form, the CDR3 reads TGTGCCAGCAGTACAGGGACTAGTCCCTACGAGCAGTACGTC.

The CDR3 is CSVIDRVGKLFF. The CDR3 bases are TGCAGCGTTATAGACAGGGTAGGAAAACTGTTTTTT. The rearrangement joins TRBV29-1 to TRBJ1-4; TRBD1 matches 7 bases. Germline trimming cut 5 bases from V and 10 bases from J; bases unmatched to any gene: 7. In germline, CDR1 is SQVTM, CDR2 ANQGSEA. The CDR3 is 12 residues long.

The chain's CDR3 is CASSSLGTNYNEQFF. The CDR3 DNA sequence: TGTGCCAGCAGCTCACTCGGGACAAACTACAATGAGCAGTTCTTC. V and J are TRBV7-9 and TRBJ2-1, with D possibly being TRBD1 (6 bases). There are 15 residues in the CDR3. Trimming left V 4 bases short and J 3 bases short, with 13 bases between. The germline V gene has CDR1 SEHNR and CDR2 FQNEAQ (reference sequence).

Only one count was recorded for this clone. In nucleotides, the CDR3 is TGTGCCAGCTCCGGGAGCCCGGCCCAGGGAGGGAAGCAGCCCCAGCATTTT. Residues: CASSGSPAQGGKQPQHF. The J gene is TRBJ1-5, the V gene TRBV7-8; D possibly corresponds to TRBD1 (5 bases). The germline CDR1 and CDR2 sequences are SGHVS and FQNEAQ. The CDR3 contains 17 residues. V was clipped by 8 bases and J by 7 bases, with 27 bases between them.

The chain is built from TRBV9 and TRBJ1-1; D gene unclear. Germline V lookup: CDR1 SGDLS, CDR2 YYNGEE. With 0 bases removed from V and 11 bases from J, the gap between germline ends came to 23 bases. CDR3 size: 16 residues. The CDR3 sequence: CASSVDPPEAFGEAFF. CDR3 nucleotide sequence: TGTGCCAGCAGCGTAGACCCCCCAGAGGCCTTCGGTGAGGCTTTCTTT.

This clone was recorded once. For the CDR3, the DNA is TGTGCCCGCCGGGACAGGGTGGGCACTGAAGCTTTCTTT. This translates into CARRDRVGTEAFF. The chain recombines TRBV21-1 with TRBJ1-1; the table gives TRBD1 as D, unverified against the DNA. TRBV21-1 is a known pseudogene. The CDR3 contains 13 residues.

The genes are TRBV5-1 and TRBJ2-1; weak D call: TRBD2 (6 bases). This CDR3 is 18 amino acids long. CDR1 is SGHRS and CDR2 is YFSETQ in the germline V gene. The V end was cut by 0 bases, the J end by 0 bases, with 16 bases between. The CDR3 nucleotides are TGCGCCAGCAGCTTGGCCGGCGGGGCTAGGAGCTCCTACAATGAGCAGTTCTTC. It specifies CASSLAGGARSSYNEQFF.

As regards this clone: The identical CDR3 is also encoded by other nucleotide sequences in the sample. The chain employs TRBV27 and TRBJ2-1, with 10 bases lining up with TRBD2. The CDR3 length is 15 residues. Unmatched junction bases numbered 7, after V lost 6 bases and J lost 5 bases. The V gene's germline CDR1 is MNHEY and CDR2 SMNVEV (reference sequence). The CDR3 spells CASSLLAGENNEQFF. In DNA form, the CDR3 reads TGTGCCAGCAGCTTGCTAGCGGGGGAGAACAATGAGCAGTTCTTC.